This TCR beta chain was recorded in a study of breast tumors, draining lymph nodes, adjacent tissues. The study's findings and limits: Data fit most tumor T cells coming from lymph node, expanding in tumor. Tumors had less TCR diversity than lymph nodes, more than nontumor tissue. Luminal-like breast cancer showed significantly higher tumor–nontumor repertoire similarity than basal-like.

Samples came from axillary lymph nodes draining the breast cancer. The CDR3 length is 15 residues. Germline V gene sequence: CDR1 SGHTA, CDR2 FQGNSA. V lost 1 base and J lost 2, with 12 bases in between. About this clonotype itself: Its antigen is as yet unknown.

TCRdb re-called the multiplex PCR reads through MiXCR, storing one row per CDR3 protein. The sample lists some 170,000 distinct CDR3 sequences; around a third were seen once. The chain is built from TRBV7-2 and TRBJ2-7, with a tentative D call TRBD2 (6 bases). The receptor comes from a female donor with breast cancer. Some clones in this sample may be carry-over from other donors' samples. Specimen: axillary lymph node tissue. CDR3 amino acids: CASSLGSGAAYEQYF. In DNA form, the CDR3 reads TGTGCCAGCAGCTTAGGTAGCGGAGCAGCCTACGAGCAGTACTTC.